The following is a T cell receptor (beta chain) sequence with its context. Authors' analysis steps: Reference gene primers were amplified, and this amplification served to estimate nucleated cell counts. TCRdb's table, derived via immunoSEQ multiplex PCR, lists solely in-frame clones and lacks some. The DNA gave D and trimming, while V, J and clone size come from that table. The data contain just under 80,000 clones, approximately 80% of them seen just once; the ten biggest clones take up about 35%. The germline CDR1 and CDR2 sequences are SGHTS and YDEGEE. This CDR3 comprises 13 residues. The V segment lost 2 bases and the J segment 9 bases; nucleotides outside the gene matches: 3. This sample stems from a study of blood T cell repertoires in COVID-19. On the study more broadly: Material from acute and convalescent COVID-19 was sourced from the United States, Italy and Spain.

Sequencing was done on a sample of peripheral blood. This clonotype was sampled from a woman in her seventies with acute or convalescent COVID-19. The chain joins TRBV5-8 to TRBJ2-1; the match to TRBD1 covers 9 bases. CDR3 sequence: CASSLQGAGEQFF. Here the CDR3 DNA reads TGTGCCAGCAGCTTACAGGGGGCGGGTGAGCAGTTCTTC.